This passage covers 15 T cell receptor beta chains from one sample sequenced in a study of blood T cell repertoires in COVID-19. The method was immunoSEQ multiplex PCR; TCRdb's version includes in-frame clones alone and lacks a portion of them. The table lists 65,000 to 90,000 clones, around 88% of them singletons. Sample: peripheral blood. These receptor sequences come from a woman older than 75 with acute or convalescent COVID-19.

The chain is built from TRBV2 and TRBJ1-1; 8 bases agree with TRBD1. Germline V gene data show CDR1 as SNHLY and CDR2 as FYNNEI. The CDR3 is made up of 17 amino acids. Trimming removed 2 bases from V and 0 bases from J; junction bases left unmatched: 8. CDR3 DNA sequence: TGTGCCAGCAGTGAACCCGAGACAGGGGCAATGAACACTGAAGCTTTCTTT. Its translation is CASSEPETGAMNTEAFF.

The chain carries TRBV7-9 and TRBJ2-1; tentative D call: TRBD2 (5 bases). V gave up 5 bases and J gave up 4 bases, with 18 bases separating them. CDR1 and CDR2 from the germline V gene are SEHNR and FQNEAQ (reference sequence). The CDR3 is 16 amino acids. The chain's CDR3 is CASSRSWELEYNEQFF. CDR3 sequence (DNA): TGTGCCAGCAGCCGGAGCTGGGAACTAGAGTACAATGAGCAGTTCTTC.

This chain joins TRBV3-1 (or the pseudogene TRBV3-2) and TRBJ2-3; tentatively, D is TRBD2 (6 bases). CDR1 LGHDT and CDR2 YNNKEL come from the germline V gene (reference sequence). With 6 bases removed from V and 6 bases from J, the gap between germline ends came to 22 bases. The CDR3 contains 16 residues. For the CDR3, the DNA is TGTGCCAGCAGATTTCAGGCGGCGGGAAAGGGTGATACGCAGTATTTT. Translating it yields CASRFQAAGKGDTQYF.

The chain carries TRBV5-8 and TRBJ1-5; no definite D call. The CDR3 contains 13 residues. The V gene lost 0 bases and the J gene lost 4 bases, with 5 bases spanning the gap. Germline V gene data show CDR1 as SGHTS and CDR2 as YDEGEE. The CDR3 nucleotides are TGTGCCAGCAGCTTGGTACAGAATCAGCCCCAGCATTTT. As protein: CASSLVQNQPQHF.

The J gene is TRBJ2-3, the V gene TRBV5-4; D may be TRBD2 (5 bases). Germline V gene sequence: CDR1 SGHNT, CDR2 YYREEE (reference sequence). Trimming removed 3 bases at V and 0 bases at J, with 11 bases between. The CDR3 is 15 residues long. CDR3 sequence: CASSSPQRSTDTQYF. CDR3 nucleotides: TGTGCCAGCAGCTCCCCCCAGCGGAGCACAGATACGCAGTATTTT.

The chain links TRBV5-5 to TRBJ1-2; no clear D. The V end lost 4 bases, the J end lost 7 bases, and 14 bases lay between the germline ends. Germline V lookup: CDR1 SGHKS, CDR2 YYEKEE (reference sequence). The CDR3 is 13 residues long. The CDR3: CASSPSGSPGYTF. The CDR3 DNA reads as TGTGCCAGCAGCCCATCAGGCAGCCCTGGCTACACCTTC.

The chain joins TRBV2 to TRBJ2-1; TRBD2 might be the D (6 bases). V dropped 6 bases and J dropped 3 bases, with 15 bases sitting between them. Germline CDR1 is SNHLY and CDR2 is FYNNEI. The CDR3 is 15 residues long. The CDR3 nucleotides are TGTGCCAGCAGGGATGGAGGGCAGATCTACAATGAGCAGTTCTTC. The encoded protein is CASRDGGQIYNEQFF.

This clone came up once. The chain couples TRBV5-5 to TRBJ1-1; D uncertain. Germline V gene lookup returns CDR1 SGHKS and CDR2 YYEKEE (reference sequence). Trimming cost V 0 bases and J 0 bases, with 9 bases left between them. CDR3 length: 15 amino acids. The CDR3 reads CASSLGGVMNTEAFF. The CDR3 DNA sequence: TGTGCCAGCAGCTTGGGCGGAGTAATGAACACTGAAGCTTTCTTT.

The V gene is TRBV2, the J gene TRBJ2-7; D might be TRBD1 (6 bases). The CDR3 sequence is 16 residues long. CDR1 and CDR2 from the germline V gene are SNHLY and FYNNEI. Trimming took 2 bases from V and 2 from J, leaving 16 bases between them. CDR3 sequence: CASSEQGSGYTYEQYF. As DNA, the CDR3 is TGTGCCAGCAGTGAACAGGGGTCTGGATACACCTACGAGCAGTACTTC.

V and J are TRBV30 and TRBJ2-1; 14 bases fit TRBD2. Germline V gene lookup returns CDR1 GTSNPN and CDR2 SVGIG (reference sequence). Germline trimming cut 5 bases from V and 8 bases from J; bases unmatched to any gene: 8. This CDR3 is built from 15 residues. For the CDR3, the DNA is TGTGCCTGGGCCTCCGGGACTAGCGGGAGATATGAGCAGTTCTTC. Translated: CAWASGTSGRYEQFF.

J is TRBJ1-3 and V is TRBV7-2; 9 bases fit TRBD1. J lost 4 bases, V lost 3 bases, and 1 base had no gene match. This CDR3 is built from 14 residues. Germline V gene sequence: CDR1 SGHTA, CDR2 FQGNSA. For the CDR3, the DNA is TGTGCCAGCAGCTTGACAGGGGGAGGAAACACCATATATTTT. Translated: CASSLTGGGNTIYF.

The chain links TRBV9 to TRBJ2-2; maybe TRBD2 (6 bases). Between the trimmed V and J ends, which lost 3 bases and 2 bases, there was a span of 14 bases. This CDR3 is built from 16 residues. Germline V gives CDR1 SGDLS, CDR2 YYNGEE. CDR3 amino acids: CASSAPGLINTGELFF. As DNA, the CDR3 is TGTGCCAGCAGCGCCCCGGGACTCATAAACACCGGGGAGCTGTTTTTT.

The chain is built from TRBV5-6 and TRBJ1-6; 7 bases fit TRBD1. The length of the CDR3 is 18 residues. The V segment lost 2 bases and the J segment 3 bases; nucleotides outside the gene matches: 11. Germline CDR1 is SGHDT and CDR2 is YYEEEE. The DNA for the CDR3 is TGTGCCAGCAGCTTCCGACGGCAGGGGGTGGGCTATAATTCACCCCTCCACTTT. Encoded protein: CASSFRRQGVGYNSPLHF.

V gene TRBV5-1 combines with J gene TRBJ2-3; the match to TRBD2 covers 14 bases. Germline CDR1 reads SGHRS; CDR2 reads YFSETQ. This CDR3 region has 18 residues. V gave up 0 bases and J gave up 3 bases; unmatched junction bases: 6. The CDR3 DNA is TGCGCCAGCAGCTTGGAGGGACTAGCGGGAGTGGGGACAGATACGCAGTATTTT. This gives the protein CASSLEGLAGVGTDTQYF.

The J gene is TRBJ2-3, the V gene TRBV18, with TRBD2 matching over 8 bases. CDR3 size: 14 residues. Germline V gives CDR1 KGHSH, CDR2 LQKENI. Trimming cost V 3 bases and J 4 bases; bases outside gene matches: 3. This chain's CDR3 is CASSPGLAPDTQYF. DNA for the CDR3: TGTGCCAGCTCACCTGGACTAGCCCCAGATACGCAGTATTTT.